The 24 T cell receptor beta chains below were found in one sample sequenced in a study of immune evolution from preneoplasia to lung adenocarcinoma. Libraries were prepared by immunoSEQ multiplex PCR; TCRdb keeps only in-frame clonotypes and omits some of them. The data contain roughly 10,000 clones, roughly 83% of them seen just once; the ten biggest clones take up 7% to 9.5%. The sequencing input was FFPE minimally invasive lung adenocarcinoma tissue. The receptor source for this set is a donor at least 70 years old with lung adenocarcinoma.

The count of this clone is one. The chain uses TRBV19 and TRBJ2-6, with no clear D. Germline CDR1 reads LNHDA; CDR2 reads SQIVND (reference sequence). The ends were cut back, 8 bases at V and 3 bases at J, with 17 bases in the middle. The CDR3 runs 16 residues. The CDR3 spells CASGFRSPVGANVLTF. In DNA form, the CDR3 reads TGTGCCAGTGGGTTCCGATCCCCAGTTGGGGCCAACGTCCTGACTTTC.

The chain combines TRBV7-8 with TRBJ2-1; a possible D gene is TRBD2 (5 bases). The CDR3 has 16 amino acids. Germline assignment: CDR1 SGHVS and CDR2 FQNEAQ. V lost 4 bases and J lost 8, with 21 bases in between. The CDR3 loop is CASSYRARRLGDEQFF. The CDR3 DNA sequence: TGTGCCAGCAGCTACCGGGCACGGAGGCTAGGCGATGAGCAGTTCTTC. Full variable domain (rest looked up from reference TRBV7-8 and TRBJ2-1): GAGVSQSPRYKVAKRGQDVALRCDPISGHVSLFWYQQALGQGPEFLTYFQNEAQLDKSGLPSDRFFAERPEGSVSTLKIQRTQQEDSAVYLCASSYRARRLGDEQFFGPGTRLTVL.

In its sample, this clone was seen a few times. The chain is built from TRBV19 and TRBJ2-1, with 10 bases identical to TRBD2. The CDR3 is 16 amino acids. The V gene end was trimmed by 6 bases and the J gene end by 10 bases; junction bases not matched to a gene: 15. The germline CDR1 and CDR2 sequences are LNHDA and SQIVND (reference sequence). CDR3 in DNA: TGTGCCAGTAGACAAGCGGGAGGGCCCAACCCTCGCGAGCAGTTCTTC. This translates into CASRQAGGPNPREQFF.

The rearrangement links TRBV6-1 to TRBJ1-1, with 7 bases aligning to TRBD1. This CDR3 has 15 residues. V was clipped by 4 bases and J by 0 bases; unmatched bases: 5. Germline CDR1 and CDR2: MNHNS and SASEGT. In DNA, the CDR3 is TGTGCCAGCAGTGCTGACAGGGCGGTGAACACTGAAGCTTTCTTT. This codes for CASSADRAVNTEAFF.

The J gene is TRBJ1-3, the V gene TRBV28, with 8 positions matching TRBD1. Germline values: CDR1 MDHEN, CDR2 SYDVKM. V trimming: 7 bases; J trimming: 5 bases; junction bases outside the gene matches: 7. This CDR3 region has 14 residues. The CDR3 DNA reads TGTGCCAGCACAGGGGGCACCGGGAGAAACACCATATATTTT. Translated: CASTGGTGRNTIYF.

The rearrangement uses TRBV6-5 and TRBJ1-2; 9 positions agree with TRBD1. Per germline, CDR1 MNHEY and CDR2 SVGAGI. The CDR3 runs 13 residues. The V segment lost 7 bases and the J segment 7 bases; nucleotides outside the gene matches: 7. The CDR3 sequence: CASTGQGRSGYTF. As DNA, the CDR3 is TGTGCCAGCACGGGACAGGGAAGGAGTGGCTACACCTTC.

The rearrangement uses TRBV28 and TRBJ2-7; the D gene is possibly TRBD1 (5 bases). The V gene lost 7 bases and the J gene lost 7 bases, with 20 bases spanning the gap. The CDR3 sequence is 14 residues long. Germline V CDR1 and CDR2: MDHEN, SYDVKM. CDR3 protein: CASTMPQESREQYF. As DNA, the CDR3 is TGTGCCAGCACCATGCCACAGGAATCGAGAGAGCAGTACTTC.

The chain is built from TRBV10-2 and TRBJ1-5; TRBD1 matches 7 bases. The trim removed 6 bases at V and 7 bases at J, leaving 6 bases unmatched. The length of the CDR3 is 13 residues. Looked up from germline, CDR1 is WSHSY and CDR2 is SAAADI. CDR3 sequence reads: CASSQGEGQPQHF. CDR3 nucleotides: TGCGCCAGCAGCCAGGGGGAAGGGCAGCCCCAGCATTTT.

The rearrangement uses TRBV7-3 and TRBJ1-1; D not certain. V was cut by 4 bases and J by 4 bases, with 19 bases left in between. CDR1 is SGHTA, CDR2 FQGTGA, per germline. The length of the CDR3 is 16 residues. In DNA form, the CDR3 reads TGTGCCAGCAGCTCTCAACCGGGAGCAGAATTCACTGAAGCTTTCTTT. Its protein product is CASSSQPGAEFTEAFF.

The V gene is TRBV19, the J gene TRBJ2-1; 7 bases are a match to TRBD2. CDR1 and CDR2 from the germline V gene are LNHDA and SQIVND (reference sequence). V shed 3 bases, J shed 2 bases, and the junction held 7 bases outside the gene matches. The CDR3 has 16 amino acids. CDR3: CASSIGPSGTYNEQFF. The CDR3 bases are TGTGCCAGTAGTATTGGTCCTAGCGGAACCTACAATGAGCAGTTCTTC.

The chain employs TRBV5-1 and TRBJ2-7; 9 bases agree with TRBD1. This CDR3 contains 16 residues. CDR1 SGHRS and CDR2 YFSETQ come from the germline V gene. With 4 bases clipped from V and 6 bases from J, the junction kept 14 bases outside the gene matches. The CDR3 is CASSPAPDRGLLEQYF. The CDR3 coding sequence is TGCGCCAGCAGCCCCGCCCCGGACAGGGGCCTCCTCGAGCAGTACTTC.

This chain links TRBV30 with TRBJ1-6; TRBD1 is a possible D gene (5 bases). Germline CDR1 GTSNPN, CDR2 SVGIG (reference sequence). The CDR3 totals 20 residues. V lost 2 bases to trimming and J lost 0 bases, with 23 bases between them. Here the CDR3 reads CAWSRKPFGTPSSYNSPLHF. In DNA, the CDR3 is TGTGCCTGGAGTCGCAAGCCGTTCGGGACCCCGAGCTCCTATAATTCACCCCTCCACTTT.

V and J are TRBV5-1 and TRBJ2-2; 11 bases are a match to TRBD2. Germline CDR1 is SGHRS and CDR2 is YFSETQ. CDR3 length equals 17 residues. Trimming cost V 4 bases and J 4 bases; bases outside gene matches: 9. Written as DNA, the CDR3 is TGCGCCAGCAGCGGTGGGACTAGCGGACCCTCCACCGGGGAGCTGTTTTTT. The encoded protein is CASSGGTSGPSTGELFF.

This sequence joins TRBV5-1 and TRBJ2-1, with 10 bases lining up with TRBD2. CDR1 is SGHRS and CDR2 is YFSETQ in the germline V gene. There are 15 residues in the CDR3. V shed 4 bases and J 7 bases; nucleotides not matched to a gene: 8. CDR3 DNA: TGCGCCAGCAGCAGGGGAGCGGGAGGGATAAATGAGCAGTTCTTC. Amino acids: CASSRGAGGINEQFF.

V usage is TRBV11-2 and J usage is TRBJ2-2; D is perhaps TRBD1 (6 bases). In germline, CDR1 is SGHAT, CDR2 FQNNGV. Trimming cost V 1 base and J 6 bases, with 12 bases left between them. The CDR3 is 15 amino acids. Here the CDR3 DNA reads TGTGCCAGCAGCTTAGCTTTTACAGGGCCCGGGGAGCTGTTTTTT. This gives the protein CASSLAFTGPGELFF. The entire variable domain, with the rest obtained from reference TRBV11-2 and TRBJ2-2, is as follows: EAGVAQSPRYKIIEKRQSVAFWCNPISGHATLYWYQQILGQGPKLLIQFQNNGVVDDSQLPKDRFSAERLKGVDSTLKIQPAKLEDSAVYLCASSLAFTGPGELFFGEGSRLTVL.

This clone was detected only once. J is TRBJ2-5 and V is TRBV5-1; D is tentatively TRBD1 or TRBD2 (5 bases each). Germline V gene lookup returns CDR1 SGHRS and CDR2 YFSETQ. Trimming left V 4 bases short and J 5 bases short, with 18 bases between. This CDR3 is built from 15 residues. The CDR3 DNA is TGCGCCAGCAGCAATCTCGGGACCCCCCCTGAGACCCAGTACTTC. It specifies CASSNLGTPPETQYF.

The chain links TRBV28 to TRBJ2-7, with 7 bases identical to TRBD1. Losses at the gene ends were 2 bases for V and 6 bases for J; bases not matched to a gene: 4. Germline values: CDR1 MDHEN, CDR2 SYDVKM. This CDR3 is built from 13 residues. The CDR3, as DNA: TGTGCCAGCAGTTTAAATACAGGGGTCGAGCAGTACTTC. Protein sequence: CASSLNTGVEQYF.

This clone is large within its sample. The chain employs TRBV5-1 and TRBJ1-2, with D unclear. The CDR3 consists of 14 residues. Between the trimmed V and J ends, which lost 0 bases and 7 bases, there was a span of 13 bases. CDR1 is SGHRS, CDR2 YFSETQ, per germline. CDR3 loop: CASSLDGVGGGYTF. DNA for the CDR3: TGCGCCAGCAGCTTGGATGGGGTCGGCGGTGGCTACACCTTC.

This chain connects TRBV19 to TRBJ2-7; tentatively, D is TRBD2 (5 bases). V was shortened by 1 base and J by 2 bases, with 9 bases between the two germline ends. The germline V gene has CDR1 LNHDA and CDR2 SQIVND (reference sequence). There are 14 residues in the CDR3. In DNA form, the CDR3 reads TGTGCCAGTAGTATAGCGGGGAACACCTACGAGCAGTACTTC. It translates to CASSIAGNTYEQYF. Using reference TRBV19 and TRBJ2-7 for the parts outside the CDR3, the full variable domain is DGGITQSPKYLFRKEGQNVTLSCEQNLNHDAMYWYRQDPGQGLRLIYYSQIVNDFQKGDIAEGYSVSREKKESFPLTVTSAQKNPTAFYLCASSIAGNTYEQYFGPGTRLTVT.

V gene TRBV9 combines with J gene TRBJ1-3; D not certain. Trimming cost V 4 bases and J 0 bases, with 17 bases left between them. This CDR3 contains 17 residues. CDR1 is SGDLS, CDR2 YYNGEE, per germline. CDR3 sequence (DNA): TGTGCCAGCAGCCCCCAACCCGACGCTTCCTCTGGAAACACCATATATTTT. Translating it yields CASSPQPDASSGNTIYF.

The V and J genes are TRBV30 and TRBJ2-6; 10 bases map to TRBD2. Germline V lookup: CDR1 GTSNPN, CDR2 SVGIG (reference sequence). Unmatched junction bases numbered 15, after V lost 4 bases and J lost 0 bases. CDR3 length: 20 amino acids. The CDR3, as DNA: TGTGCCTGGACCGCCGAGGCTAGCGGGAGTTCCTACTCTGGGGCCAACGTCCTGACTTTC. Amino acids: CAWTAEASGSSYSGANVLTF.

Comments on this clone: The DNA is left out, because the CDR3 cannot be placed on it with certainty; the CDR3 is given as TCRdb lists it. This chain's CDR3 is CASSKVSAVGLGSGANVLTF. V usage is TRBV21-1 and J usage is TRBJ2-6; the table's D call, TRBD1, was not checked against the DNA. TRBV21-1 is designated a pseudogene. The CDR3 spans 20 amino acids, including both terminal residues.

The chain employs TRBV28 and TRBJ2-3; D is unclear. Trimming took off 6 bases at V and 5 bases at J, with 3 bases between the two ends. The CDR3 covers 10 residues. Germline V CDR1 and CDR2: MDHEN, SYDVKM. CDR3 DNA: TGTGCCAGCAGGCAAGATACGCAGTATTTT. Residues: CASRQDTQYF.

The V gene is TRBV27, the J gene TRBJ2-7, with 11 bases matching TRBD1. Germline values: CDR1 MNHEY, CDR2 SMNVEV (reference sequence). The CDR3 consists of 16 residues. V dropped 3 bases and J dropped 4; count of bases not matched to a gene: 8. In DNA, the CDR3 is TGTGCCAGCAGTTTCGCCGGTGGGACAGGGGGGTACGAGCAGTACTTC. This sequence encodes CASSFAGGTGGYEQYF.